Here is one T cell receptor beta chain with its context. No antigen is known for it. No qualities accompany the bases; no much larger clone lies one base away. The data derive from a study of T cell changes during pregnancy in multiple sclerosis (dated by TCRdb to the late 2010s). Describing the broader study: The study examined how the T cell repertoire changed over the course of pregnancy in women with multiple sclerosis.

Library prep was done by the immunoSEQ multiplex PCR assay. TCRdb re-hosts the immuneACCESS table, in-frame sequences only. Its copies lack some clones; in the studies checked, an unresolved V gene accounts for under half of them, and the cause for the rest is not known. The sample data list around 33,000 clones, and around 92% of these were observed just once. 0.4% to 0.5% of the sample rests with the top ten. The CDR3 contains 15 residues, cysteine and phenylalanine counted. The CDR3 DNA has 45 bases and is translated from base 1. The V end gives up 2 bases and the J end 5 bases, leaving 9 bases in the junction not matched to a gene. From a lookup of the germline V gene, CDR1 and CDR2 are MNHEY and SVGAGI.

Material: CD4+ T cells from peripheral blood mononuclear cells, obtained after pregnancy. The receptor's source is a female donor with multiple sclerosis, enrolled in a pregnancy study. The sequence joins TRBV6-5 to TRBJ2-7; 7 middle bases align to TRBD2. The CDR3 region: CASSYRGLGRNEQYF. The sequence in DNA is TGTGCCAGCAGTTACAGGGGCCTCGGGAGGAACGAGCAGTACTTC.